The clone carrying this TCR beta chain has more than one count but fewer than ten. This record comes from a study of blood T cells in healthy people across ages. A second roughly 6 to 11 cycle PCR used barcoded and J-beta primers. Each CDR3 protein gets one entry after TCRdb re-called the 5' RACE reads with MiXCR. Among about 1.6 million distinct CDR3 sequences listed, 30% to 40% were seen once. The J segment lost 2 bases and the V segment lost 3 bases, leaving 7 bases of the junction unmatched. CDR1 MNHNY and CDR2 SVGAGI come from the germline V gene (reference sequence). This CDR3 has 17 residues. The sample comprised blood. This TCR was recovered from a woman aged 25-40 years in good health. The V gene is TRBV6-6, the J gene TRBJ2-3; 11 nucleotides align to TRBD2. CDR3: CASSYMSGLAATDTQYF. CDR3 in DNA: TGTGCCAGCAGTTATATGTCGGGACTAGCGGCCACAGATACGCAGTATTTT.